The 11 T cell receptor beta chains below come from one sample, sequenced in a study of blood T cell repertoires in COVID-19. Data came from immunoSEQ multiplex PCR; TCRdb stores just in-frame clones and leaves some out. The data show under 200,000 clones, 83% seen once. Sequencing was performed on peripheral blood. These receptors all stem from a woman in her thirties or forties with acute or convalescent COVID-19.

This clone was counted between two and nine times. The genes are TRBV21-1 and TRBJ1-2; the tabulated D call, TRBD1, remains unverified against the DNA. TRBV21-1 is a recognized pseudogene. CDR3 length: 13 residues. The CDR3 spells CASSLGTGDGYTF. CDR3 DNA: TGTGCCAGCAGTCTCGGGACAGGGGATGGCTACACCTTC.

This clone was recorded a few times. The chain links TRBV7-2 to TRBJ1-2; 8 bases fit TRBD1. V was clipped by 5 bases and J by 4 bases; unmatched bases: 9. The CDR3 extends over 15 amino acids. Germline loops: CDR1 SGHTA, CDR2 FQGNSA. This chain's CDR3 is CASSRSGGLSYGYTF. The CDR3 DNA sequence: TGTGCCAGCAGCAGATCAGGGGGCCTCAGCTATGGCTACACCTTC.

The CDR3 region has the DNA TGTGCCAGCAGACAGACAGGGGGCGCTAACGGCTACACCTTC. Amino acid sequence: CASRQTGGANGYTF. The chain uses TRBV28 and TRBJ1-2; 10 nucleotides match TRBD1. With 6 bases clipped from V and 8 bases from J, the junction kept 9 bases outside the gene matches. CDR3 length equals 14 residues. CDR1 and CDR2 (germline): MDHEN, SYDVKM.

The chain has TRBV7-9 and TRBJ2-5, with 11 nucleotides matching TRBD2. The V gene end was trimmed by 3 bases and the J gene end by 4 bases; junction bases not matched to a gene: 13. The CDR3 extends over 18 amino acids. The germline CDR1 and CDR2 sequences are SEHNR and FQNEAQ (reference sequence). The CDR3 loop reads CASSFAAWGSGGAETQYF. CDR3 coding DNA: TGTGCCAGCAGCTTCGCGGCCTGGGGTAGCGGGGGGGCAGAGACCCAGTACTTC.

To note about this clone: A junction end diverges from the germline sequence, so it may reflect a read error. The chain employs TRBV9 and TRBJ1-1; D is unclear. The germline CDR1 and CDR2 sequences are SGDLS and YYNGEE. This CDR3 contains 13 residues. CDR3 coding DNA: TGTGCCAGCTCCCCTGATGGGAGGGTTGAAGCTCTCTTT. Its protein product is CASSPDGRVEALF.

This rearrangement joins TRBV5-1 to TRBJ2-7; 7 bases are shared with TRBD2. After removal of 4 bases from V and 4 bases from J, the junction contained 17 bases not matched to a gene. This CDR3 has 17 amino acids. The germline V gene has CDR1 SGHRS and CDR2 YFSETQ. The CDR3 coding sequence is TGCGCCAGCAGCCCGGGGTGGGGAGGGATTGGTACTTACGAGCAGTACTTC. Its translation: CASSPGWGGIGTYEQYF. Complete variable domain (other parts from reference TRBV5-1 and TRBJ2-7): KAGVTQTPRYLIKTRGQQVTLSCSPISGHRSVSWYQQTPGQGLQFLFEYFSETQRNKGNFPGRFSGRQFSNSRSEMNVSTLELGDSALYLCASSPGWGGIGTYEQYFGPGTRLTVT.

This sequence joins TRBV15 and TRBJ1-1; the D gene is possibly TRBD1 (6 bases). V lost 4 bases to trimming and J lost 10 bases, with 22 bases between them. The CDR3 totals 15 residues. CDR1 and CDR2 from the germline V gene are LNHNV and YYDKDF (reference sequence). CDR3 region: CATSTMLQGPMRAFF. The DNA of the CDR3 is TGTGCCACCAGCACGATGCTACAGGGACCGATGAGAGCTTTCTTT.

This clone is termed medium-sized. The junction departs from germline at one end; a sequencing error may be responsible. CDR3 nucleotide sequence: TGTGCCAGCAGCTCTCAGGGGGCGAACGCTGAAGCTTTCTTT. Amino acid sequence: CASSSQGANAEAFF. The chain couples TRBV5-8 to TRBJ1-1; 8 positions agree with TRBD1. CDR3 length equals 14 residues. The germline CDR1 and CDR2 sequences are SGHTS and YDEGEE. The entire variable domain, with the rest obtained from reference TRBV5-8 and TRBJ1-1, is as follows: EAGVTQSPTHLIKTRGQQATLRCSPISGHTSVYWYQQALGLGLQFLLWYDEGEERNRGNFPPRFSGRQFPNYSSELNVNALELEDSALYLCASSSQGANAEAFFGQGTRLTVV.

The rearrangement links TRBV28 to TRBJ1-5, with D unresolved. The CDR3 sequence is 13 residues long. From germline, CDR1 is MDHEN and CDR2 SYDVKM. Trimming stripped 6 bases from V and 5 bases from J, with 11 bases between. CDR3 protein: CASSRQLYQPQHF. The CDR3, as DNA: TGTGCCAGCAGCCGCCAACTGTATCAGCCCCAGCATTTT.

This sequence joins TRBV3-1 (or the pseudogene TRBV3-2) and TRBJ2-1, with 12 bases identical to TRBD2. Trimming removed 4 bases from V and 6 bases from J; junction bases left unmatched: 4. Germline CDR1 LGHDT, CDR2 YNNKEL (reference sequence). The CDR3 runs to 15 residues. The CDR3 coding sequence is TGTGCCAGCAGCCGGACTAGCGGGGTAAGCAATGAGCAGTTCTTC. The encoded protein is CASSRTSGVSNEQFF.

The chain links TRBV30 to TRBJ2-2; TRBD1 aligns across 10 bases. CDR1 and CDR2 (germline): GTSNPN, SVGIG (reference sequence). With V trimmed by 4 bases and J by 4 bases, 3 bases remained unmatched. The CDR3 consists of 14 residues. Written as DNA, the CDR3 is TGTGCCTGGATGTGGGACAGGGGCACCGGGGAGCTGTTTTTT. This sequence encodes CAWMWDRGTGELFF.